The rows below give T cell receptor beta chains drawn from one sample of a study of blood T cell repertoires in COVID-19. The method was immunoSEQ multiplex PCR; TCRdb's version includes in-frame clones alone and lacks a portion of them. This table has about 92,000 clones, about 83% appearing once. The sample comprised peripheral blood. Source of these receptors: a woman aged 55-69 years with COVID-19, enrolled during active disease. The CDR3 runs from the conserved cysteine through the conserved F or W. The order of the fields is clone size, D gene, V gene, CDR3 length, J gene, CDR3 protein, CDR3 DNA. The D gene is left open where the match is weak. Clone size is stated in some rows and not others, as once, few, many or a class when expanded.

.,TRBD2,TRBV3-1/TRBV3-2,15,TRBJ2-3,CARRMAGDMSDTQYF,TGTGCCAGAAGGATGGCGGGGGATATGTCAGATACGCAGTATTTT
.,.,TRBV28,13,TRBJ1-3,CASSSQGWNTIYF,TGTGCCAGCAGTTCGCAGGGCTGGAACACCATATATTTT
.,TRBD1,TRBV3-1/TRBV3-2,13,TRBJ1-5,CASSGTGAQPQHF,TGTGCCAGCAGCGGGACAGGGGCCCAGCCCCAGCATTTT
.,TRBD2,TRBV4-2,17,TRBJ2-1,CASSLTLYSGGDNEQFF,TGTGCCAGCAGCCTCACCCTCTACAGCGGGGGGGACAATGAGCAGTTCTTC
once,.,TRBV4-1,16,TRBJ1-6,CASSQEVAGNYSPLHF,TGCGCCAGCAGCCAAGAGGTCGCAGGGAACTACTCACCCCTCCACTTT
.,.,TRBV7-2,15,TRBJ1-5,CASSWWGGSNQPQHF,TGTGCCAGCAGCTGGTGGGGAGGGAGCAATCAGCCCCAGCATTTT
.,.,TRBV5-8,15,TRBJ2-2,CASSFRGAGTGELFF,TGTGCCAGCAGCTTCCGGGGGGCCGGCACCGGGGAGCTGTTTTTT
.,.,TRBV28,13,TRBJ1-4,CAGGDIRREKLFF,TGTGCCGGGGGGGACATAAGAAGGGAAAAACTGTTTTTT
.,TRBD1,TRBV10-3,15,TRBJ1-1,CAISDHGTGNTEAFF,TGTGCCATCAGTGACCACGGGACAGGGAACACTGAAGCTTTCTTT
.,TRBD1,TRBV6-5,14,TRBJ1-6,CASRPTGGGSPLHF,TGTGCCAGCAGACCTACAGGGGGTGGGTCACCCCTCCACTTT
once,.,TRBV7-2,14,TRBJ2-6,CASSPISGANVLTF,TGTGCCAGCAGCCCCATCTCTGGGGCCAACGTCCTGACTTTC
.,.,TRBV5-1,15,TRBJ1-2,CASSPERTALYGYTF,TGCGCCAGCAGCCCCGAGCGGACAGCCCTTTATGGCTACACCTTC
.,.,TRBV4-2,17,TRBJ2-3,CASSQDLFGGSTDTQYF,TGTGCCAGCAGCCAAGATCTATTCGGCGGGAGCACAGATACGCAGTATTTT
.,TRBD1,TRBV9,16,TRBJ2-7,CASSVRRDRDFHEQYF,TGTGCCAGCAGCGTTCGCCGGGACAGGGATTTCCACGAGCAGTACTTC
once,TRBD1,TRBV10-2,16,TRBJ1-4,CASSGPPGQGREKLFF,TGCGCCAGCAGTGGACCACCTGGACAGGGGCGCGAAAAACTGTTTTTT
.,.,TRBV7-2,14,TRBJ2-7,CASSLGSKPYEQYF,TGTGCCAGCAGCTTAGGTTCCAAGCCCTACGAGCAGTACTTC
.,.,TRBV6-6,16,TRBJ2-5,CASSYSPRPQGRTQYF,TGTGCCAGCAGTTACTCGCCCAGGCCCCAAGGGAGGACCCAGTACTTC
.,.,TRBV6-5,14,TRBJ2-7,CASSTTTGRHEQYF,TGTGCCAGCAGTACTACGACAGGGAGGCACGAGCAGTACTTC
.,TRBD1,TRBV5-4,18,TRBJ2-1,CASSGSGGAGSSYNEQFF,TGTGCCAGCAGCGGCTCAGGGGGCGCCGGGAGCTCCTACAATGAGCAGTTCTTC
.,TRBD2,TRBV5-6,17,TRBJ2-3,CASSPRTSSGGRDTQYF,TGTGCCAGCAGCCCCCGAACCTCTAGCGGGGGTAGGGATACGCAGTATTTT
.,.,TRBV7-7,14,TRBJ2-7,CASSRDRGGGEQYF,TGTGCTAGCAGCCGGGACAGAGGAGGGGGCGAGCAGTACTTC
.,TRBD1,TRBV5-8,18,TRBJ1-6,CASSRGQGASLGNSPLHF,TGTGCCAGCAGCCGTGGACAGGGGGCGAGCCTCGGTAATTCACCCCTCCACTTT
.,.,TRBV7-3,14,TRBJ2-1,CASSSLTGSNEQFF,TGTGCCAGCAGCTCTCTAACAGGGTCCAATGAGCAGTTCTTC
.,.,TRBV6-5,15,TRBJ1-1,CASSYASTPNTEAFF,TGTGCCAGCAGTTACGCCTCGACACCGAACACTGAAGCTTTCTTT